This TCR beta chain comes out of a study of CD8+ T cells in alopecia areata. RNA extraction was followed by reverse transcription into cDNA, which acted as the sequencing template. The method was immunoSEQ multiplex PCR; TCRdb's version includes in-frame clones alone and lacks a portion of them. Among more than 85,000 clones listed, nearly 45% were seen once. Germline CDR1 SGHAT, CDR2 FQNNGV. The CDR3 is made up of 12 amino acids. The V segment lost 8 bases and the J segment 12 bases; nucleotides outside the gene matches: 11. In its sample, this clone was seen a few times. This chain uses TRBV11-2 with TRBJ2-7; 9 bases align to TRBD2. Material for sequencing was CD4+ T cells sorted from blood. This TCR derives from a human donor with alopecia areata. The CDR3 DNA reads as TGTGCCAGCGGGACTAGCCGCCTCGGGTGGTACTTC. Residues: CASGTSRLGWYF.